The next 31 T cell receptor beta chains were all read from a single sample in a study of blood T cell repertoires in COVID-19. This table comes from immunoSEQ multiplex PCR, and its TCRdb copy is limited to in-frame clones, with some not included. Of over 200,000 clones in the sample, 87% were seen once. The sequenced sample consisted of peripheral blood. These receptors came from a man aged 40-49 years with active or convalescent COVID-19.

This clone was seen only once. At one boundary the junction diverges from the germline segment, which might be a read error. This sequence joins TRBV3-1 (or the pseudogene TRBV3-2) and TRBJ1-1; 8 bases match TRBD1. Germline V gives CDR1 LGHDT, CDR2 YNNKEL (reference sequence). There are 15 residues in the CDR3. In nucleotides, the CDR3 is TGTGCCAGCAGCCATTGGACAGGGTTGAAGACTGAAGCTTTCTTT. This translates into CASSHWTGLKTEAFF.

The chain recombines TRBV10-3 with TRBJ2-1, with TRBD2 identical over 10 bases. Germline V gene data show CDR1 as ENHRY and CDR2 as SYGVKD. Unmatched junction bases numbered 1, after V lost 7 bases and J lost 1 base. The CDR3 sequence is 14 residues long. CDR3 amino acids: CAIKREGSYNEQFF. CDR3 bases: TGTGCCATCAAGCGGGAGGGGTCCTACAATGAGCAGTTCTTC.

This clone was observed a handful of times. The chain uses TRBV5-8 and TRBJ1-5; maybe TRBD1 (6 bases). This CDR3 comprises 15 residues. Trimming stripped 4 bases from V and 6 bases from J, with 17 bases between. Germline V gene lookup returns CDR1 SGHTS and CDR2 YDEGEE. The CDR3 nucleotides read TGTGCCAGCAGCAAAACACAGGGAATGGGTCAGCCCCAGCATTTT. It translates to CASSKTQGMGQPQHF.

The rearrangement joins TRBV9 to TRBJ2-3; 7 bases are shared with TRBD2. CDR1 is SGDLS and CDR2 is YYNGEE in the germline V gene. Trimming at V came to 3 bases and at J to 4 bases, leaving 11 bases not matched to a gene. The CDR3 spans 16 residues. In DNA form, the CDR3 reads TGTGCCAGCAGCGCCCTCAGCGGGGATTGGGCAGATACGCAGTATTTT. Residues: CASSALSGDWADTQYF.

This clone was seen a single time. The chain uses TRBV5-6 and TRBJ2-7; TRBD2 aligns across 10 bases. Germline values: CDR1 SGHDT, CDR2 YYEEEE. J gave up 0 bases and V 6 bases, and 18 bases lay outside the gene matches. The CDR3 has 19 residues. In DNA form, the CDR3 reads TGTGCCAGCACCTTCATAACCTCACTAGCGGGGTTGACCTCCTACGAGCAGTACTTC. Translation gives CASTFITSLAGLTSYEQYF.

The chain recombines TRBV25-1 with TRBJ2-1; 14 bases agree with TRBD2. Losses at the gene ends were 6 bases for V and 4 bases for J; bases not matched to a gene: 5. The CDR3 has 16 amino acids. Germline CDR1 reads MGHDK; CDR2 reads SYGVNS. In nucleotides, the CDR3 is TGTGCCAGCAGCTCCGGGACTAGCGGGGGTTACAATGAGCAGTTCTTC. It is translated as CASSSGTSGGYNEQFF.

This rearrangement joins TRBV28 to TRBJ1-1, with unresolved D. The CDR3 runs to 17 residues. Germline V gene data show CDR1 as MDHEN and CDR2 as SYDVKM. V was trimmed by 10 bases and J by 0 bases, leaving 24 bases between them. The CDR3 sequence: CATQFMLAGAMNTEAFF. Here the CDR3 DNA reads TGTGCCACTCAGTTTATGCTGGCAGGCGCCATGAACACTGAAGCTTTCTTT.

In this sample, this clone turned up once. J is TRBJ2-3 and V is TRBV28; D perhaps matches TRBD1 (6 bases). In germline, CDR1 is MDHEN, CDR2 SYDVKM. The ends were cut back, 7 bases at V and 0 bases at J, with 14 bases in the middle. The CDR3 is made up of 15 amino acids. CDR3 nucleotides: TGTGCCAGCAATGCCGGACAGCTCAGCACAGATACGCAGTATTTT. Translation gives CASNAGQLSTDTQYF.

The rearrangement links TRBV28 to TRBJ1-5; TRBD1 agrees at 9 bases. With V trimmed by 8 bases and J by 4 bases, 9 bases remained unmatched. Germline V gene lookup returns CDR1 MDHEN and CDR2 SYDVKM. The CDR3 runs to 15 residues. CDR3 protein: CASGSGGTGNQPQHF. CDR3 DNA: TGTGCCAGCGGCTCCGGGGGGACAGGGAATCAGCCCCAGCATTTT. The full variable domain, with the rest looked up from reference TRBV28 and TRBJ1-5, is DVKVTQSSRYLVKRTGEKVFLECVQDMDHENMFWYRQDPGLGLRLIYFSYDVKMKEKGDIPEGYSVSREKKERFSLILESASTNQTSMYLCASGSGGTGNQPQHFGDGTRLSIL.

The chain joins TRBV18 to TRBJ2-2, with D hard to call. V lost 3 bases, J lost 0 bases, and 8 bases lay in between. Germline V gives CDR1 KGHSH, CDR2 LQKENI. CDR3 size: 15 residues. CDR3 sequence reads: CASSPVASNTGELFF. CDR3 DNA: TGTGCCAGCTCACCGGTTGCGTCGAACACCGGGGAGCTGTTTTTT.

The V call is TRBV2, the J call TRBJ1-2; TRBD1 might be the D (6 bases). The CDR3 contains 17 residues. The germline V gene encodes CDR1 SNHLY and CDR2 FYNNEI. Trimming stripped 5 bases from V and 7 bases from J, with 26 bases between. The CDR3 nucleotides are TGTGCCAGCAGTTCCCCATCCGGGGGGGGCGCGGTTGTTGGCTACACCTTC. Its translation: CASSSPSGGGAVVGYTF.

The chain links TRBV5-1 to TRBJ2-7, with 7 bases identical to TRBD1. J lost 5 bases, V lost 0 bases, and 8 bases had no gene match. The CDR3 extends over 15 amino acids. CDR1 is SGHRS, CDR2 YFSETQ, per germline. The CDR3 coding sequence is TGCGCCAGCAGCTTGGTCCAGGGGGTAGGGGACGAGCAGTACTTC. Translated, it gives CASSLVQGVGDEQYF.

The gene calls are TRBV5-6 and TRBJ1-5; 7 bases are a match to TRBD1. This CDR3 contains 14 residues. V dropped 3 bases and J dropped 6; count of bases not matched to a gene: 6. Germline V gives CDR1 SGHDT, CDR2 YYEEEE. The CDR3 sequence: CASSSRGLGQPQHF. DNA of the CDR3: TGTGCCAGCAGCTCGAGGGGGCTGGGTCAGCCCCAGCATTTT.

This clone was found once. The chain is built from TRBV5-1 and TRBJ1-1, with D perhaps TRBD1 (5 bases). There are 14 residues in the CDR3. Germline V CDR1 and CDR2: SGHRS, YFSETQ. The germline V and J ends were trimmed by 4 bases and 3 bases, with 13 bases remaining between them. The CDR3, as DNA: TGCGCCAGCAGCCCGACCCGGGGGTACACTGAAGCTTTCTTT. Its protein product is CASSPTRGYTEAFF.

V usage is TRBV24-1 and J usage is TRBJ2-1; 7 bases line up with TRBD1. Germline V gene data show CDR1 as KGHDR and CDR2 as SFDVKD. Trimming took 2 bases from V and 9 from J; bases not matched to a gene: 12. This CDR3 comprises 16 residues. The CDR3 loop is CATSDSHRGEGTEQFF. CDR3 DNA sequence: TGTGCCACCAGTGATTCCCACAGGGGCGAAGGTACTGAGCAGTTCTTC.

A single count supports this clone. V and J are TRBV9 and TRBJ2-2, with D perhaps matching TRBD1 (6 bases). V shed 0 bases and J shed 4 bases, with 13 bases lying between them. The CDR3 contains 16 residues. Germline V gives CDR1 SGDLS, CDR2 YYNGEE. CDR3 in amino acids: CASSVVGGLGTGELFF. Here the CDR3 DNA reads TGTGCCAGCAGCGTAGTAGGGGGTCTCGGCACCGGGGAGCTGTTTTTT.

The genes are TRBV5-1 and TRBJ1-3; 7 bases match TRBD1. The germline V gene encodes CDR1 SGHRS and CDR2 YFSETQ. CDR3 length: 15 amino acids. Trimming at V came to 4 bases and at J to 5 bases, leaving 9 bases not matched to a gene. CDR3 nucleotide sequence: TGCGCCAGCAGCCGGGAACAGGGGTCGAGAAACACCATATATTTT. It is translated as CASSREQGSRNTIYF.

The gene calls are TRBV13 and TRBJ2-1, with 13 bases identical to TRBD2. The J segment lost 9 bases and the V segment lost 3 bases, leaving 5 bases of the junction unmatched. Germline V gene sequence: CDR1 PRHDT, CDR2 FYEKMQ (reference sequence). CDR3 length: 15 residues. CDR3 coding DNA: TGTGCCAGCAGCTTCAGGACTAGCGGGAGAGGTGAGCAGTTCTTC. Translating gives CASSFRTSGRGEQFF.

The V and J genes are TRBV10-2 and TRBJ2-1, with TRBD1 identical over 11 bases. Germline CDR1 WSHSY, CDR2 SAAADI. With V trimmed by 6 bases and J by 9 bases, 13 bases remained unmatched. The CDR3 has 16 residues. CDR3 DNA sequence: TGCGCCAGCAGAGAACGTGGGACAGGGGGGCAGGGTGAGCAGTTCTTC. It yields the protein CASRERGTGGQGEQFF.

In this sample, this clone turned up once. This chain joins TRBV11-3 and TRBJ2-7, with 10 bases lining up with TRBD1. V trimming: 3 bases; J trimming: 3 bases; junction bases outside the gene matches: 5. This CDR3 is built from 15 residues. Germline-derived CDR1 and CDR2 are SGHNT and YENEEA. The CDR3 loop is CASSFGTGDNYEQYF. For the CDR3, the DNA is TGTGCCAGCAGCTTTGGGACAGGGGACAACTACGAGCAGTACTTC.

The chain uses TRBV24-1 and TRBJ1-1; a possible D gene is TRBD1 (6 bases). The CDR3 spans 15 residues. The germline gives CDR1 KGHDR, CDR2 SFDVKD. The V gene lost 2 bases and the J gene lost 1 base, with 10 bases spanning the gap. DNA of the CDR3: TGTGCCACCAGTGATTCCAAAGGGGGGAACACTGAAGCTTTCTTT. This gives the protein CATSDSKGGNTEAFF.

The gene calls are TRBV27 and TRBJ1-2, with a weak D call TRBD1 (6 bases). Germline V lookup: CDR1 MNHEY, CDR2 SMNVEV (reference sequence). V lost 2 bases to trimming and J lost 8 bases, with 15 bases between them. The CDR3 sequence is 14 residues long. The CDR3 is CASSLRGGGRGYTF. CDR3 DNA: TGTGCCAGCAGTTTAAGGGGAGGGGGTAGAGGCTACACCTTC.

As for this clone: Distinct nucleotide sequences in the sample also encode this CDR3. The chain carries TRBV5-5 and TRBJ1-2; D gene uncertain. The CDR3 is 11 residues long. The V end lost 3 bases, the J end lost 3 bases, and 3 bases lay between the germline ends. The germline CDR1 and CDR2 sequences are SGHKS and YYEKEE (reference sequence). CDR3 region: CASSSDYGYTF. The CDR3 coding sequence is TGTGCCAGCAGCTCAGACTATGGCTACACCTTC.

This chain uses TRBV10-3 with TRBJ2-1; TRBD2 matches at 14 bases. The CDR3 has 16 residues. Germline V gene data show CDR1 as ENHRY and CDR2 as SYGVKD. Trimming at V came to 3 bases and at J to 4 bases, leaving 2 bases not matched to a gene. The CDR3 DNA sequence: TGTGCCATCAGTGATGGGACTAGCGGGAGTTACAATGAGCAGTTCTTC. Translated: CAISDGTSGSYNEQFF.

The gene calls are TRBV4-2 and TRBJ2-7; D is perhaps TRBD2 (5 bases). Trimming left V 2 bases short and J 3 bases short, with 11 bases between. The CDR3 sequence is 14 residues long. CDR1 and CDR2 from the germline V gene are LGHNA and YNFKEQ. The CDR3 DNA is TGTGCCAGCAGCCAAATCTCGGGGTACTACGAGCAGTACTTC. It encodes CASSQISGYYEQYF.

This chain joins TRBV13 and TRBJ1-2, with TRBD1 identical over 7 bases. This CDR3 has 14 residues. Looked up from germline, CDR1 is PRHDT and CDR2 is FYEKMQ (reference sequence). With V trimmed by 0 bases and J by 7 bases, 5 bases remained unmatched. CDR3 DNA: TGTGCCAGCAGCTTAGGCAGGGGGAATACTGGCTACACCTTC. This translates into CASSLGRGNTGYTF.

This clone was counted only a few times. The chain uses TRBV19 and TRBJ1-5; D unclear. The CDR3 sequence is 14 residues long. Trimming cost V 7 bases and J 6 bases, with 16 bases left between them. Germline CDR1 LNHDA, CDR2 SQIVND (reference sequence). The CDR3 bases are TGTGCCAGTACCCCTGGGAGGGATGGTCAGCCCCAGCATTTT. This codes for CASTPGRDGQPQHF.

The V call is TRBV30, the J call TRBJ2-5, with 11 bases that match TRBD2. Germline V gives CDR1 GTSNPN, CDR2 SVGIG (reference sequence). With V trimmed by 0 bases and J by 5 bases, 11 bases remained unmatched. The CDR3 extends over 17 amino acids. The DNA of the CDR3 is TGTGCCTGGAGTGTAACGGGCCTAGCGGGAGGCGGTGAGACCCAGTACTTC. Translated: CAWSVTGLAGGGETQYF.

This sequence joins TRBV4-1 and TRBJ2-1; the match to TRBD1 covers 9 bases. CDR3 length equals 14 residues. The trim removed 4 bases at V and 6 bases at J, leaving 4 bases unmatched. CDR1 and CDR2 from the germline V gene are MGHRA and YSYEKL. The CDR3 reads CASSPGTGLNEQFF. CDR3 DNA: TGCGCCAGCAGCCCCGGGACAGGGCTCAATGAGCAGTTCTTC.

This clone appeared a single time. The J gene is TRBJ1-1, the V gene TRBV2; 9 bases map to TRBD1. Germline CDR1 SNHLY, CDR2 FYNNEI. This CDR3 has 13 amino acids. With V trimmed by 5 bases and J by 5 bases, 3 bases remained unmatched. CDR3 DNA: TGTGCCAGCAGTCAACAGGGGGCGACTGAAGCTTTCTTT. It translates to CASSQQGATEAFF.

This chain connects TRBV24-1 to TRBJ2-2; D is unresolved. Trimming removed 3 bases from V and 2 bases from J, with 3 bases in between. CDR1 is KGHDR and CDR2 is SFDVKD in the germline V gene. The CDR3 extends over 13 amino acids. The CDR3 loop is CATSDQNTGELFF. The CDR3 DNA sequence: TGTGCCACCAGTGATCAAAACACCGGGGAGCTGTTTTTT.